This T cell receptor beta chain was identified in a study of cytomegalovirus exposure and HLA in healthy donors. Notes on the study in general: For most TCR beta V segments, an earlier analysis put the productive rate at about 87% or about 30% of the time. Usually a TCR sequence was rare, but some public TCRs were found in many donors.

The CDR3 runs 16 residues. Germline CDR1 SNHLY, CDR2 FYNNEI. The V and J ends lost 5 bases and 4 bases respectively, with 18 bases between them. As concerns this clone: Antigen unknown.

Use of 60 Vbeta and 13 Jbeta primers characterized the PCR. Sequenced by immunoSEQ multiplex PCR; TCRdb stores in-frame clones only, minus some. The sample lists 80,000 to 95,000 clones; roughly two thirds were seen once. The chain combines TRBV2 with TRBJ1-3; TRBD1 might be the D (6 bases). This clonotype was sampled from a young woman in good health and CMV-seronegative. Sequencing used PBMCs. The CDR3 DNA reads TGTGCCAGCAGTTACAGGGCAGGTAATATCGGAAACACCATATATTTT. Its protein product is CASSYRAGNIGNTIYF. Supplemented by reference TRBV2 and TRBJ1-3, the full variable domain reads EPEVTQTPSHQVTQMGQEVILRCVPISNHLYFYWYRQILGQKVEFLVSFYNNEISEKSEIFDDQFSVERPDGSNFTLKIRSTKLEDSAMYFCASSYRAGNIGNTIYFGEGSWLTVV.